This T cell receptor beta chain derives from a study of control samples from healthy donors and cancer patients. The protocol was immunoSEQ multiplex PCR, while the TCRdb copy is restricted to in-frame clones and leaves out a portion. The data contain about 73,000 clones, about 88% of them singletons. Material for sequencing was blood. The origin of this receptor is a woman in her fifties or sixties in good health.

DNA of the CDR3: TGCGCCAGCAGCTTGCAGATAGCGGGAGTCGGTAATGAGCAGTTCTTC. This sequence encodes CASSLQIAGVGNEQFF. The chain uses TRBV5-1 and TRBJ2-1; 9 nucleotides match TRBD2. The germline gives CDR1 SGHRS, CDR2 YFSETQ. The CDR3 is 16 residues long. With V trimmed by 1 base and J by 7 bases, 9 bases remained unmatched.